This TCR beta chain originates from a study of prognosis after radiotherapy for stage I lung cancer. The CDR3 length is 18 residues. Looked up from germline, CDR1 is MNHGY and CDR2 is SAAAGT. This clonotype appeared a few times. The target antigen is unknown. At one of its ends the junction is not consistent with the germline gene, which may arise from a read error. Study observations and caveats: After stereotactic body radiation therapy, unique TCR clone counts dropped from a median of approximately 9,100 to 7,200. Patients with metastases reportedly showed TRBV and TRBJ gene usage that differed from patients without metastases.

Genomic DNA served as the source from which two-round multiplex PCR generated TCR beta CDR3 amplicons. Round-one PCR had primers specific to each TRBV and TRBJ gene. MiXCR, applied by TCRdb to the multiplex PCR reads, yields one record per CDR3 protein. The top ten clones hold about 33% of a sample with tens of thousands of distinct CDR3 sequences, about 46% of them seen once. The sequence came from a donor over 45 with non-small cell lung cancer. The chain joins TRBV6-8 to TRBJ2-3; 11 nucleotides match TRBD2. The sample in question was PBMCs, obtained before or after stereotactic body radiation therapy (not recorded which). The chain's CDR3 is CARSSAIFSGGDADTQYF. CDR3 sequence (DNA): TGTGCCCGCAGTTCAGCCATCTTTAGCGGGGGGGACGCAGATACGCAGTATTTT.